The rows below give T cell receptor beta chains drawn from one sample of a study of identical twins. TCRdb used MiXCR to reprocess the 5' RACE reads, holding one entry per CDR3 protein. The sample gives hundreds of thousands of distinct CDR3 sequences, roughly 7% of which show up once; 3% to 4% is in the top ten. These sequences were also reported in another study, on yellow fever vaccine responses in identical twins.

The specimen was memory (CD45RO+) T cells sorted from blood. Receptors were obtained from a woman aged 18-29 years in good health. CDR3s include the opening cysteine and the closing phenylalanine or tryptophan. A D gene is named only where the DNA matches it firmly. Rows give clone size only sometimes, using once, few, many, or a class for an expanded clone.

few | - | TRBJ1-2 | TRBV6-1 | CASKYRHTDNYGYTF | TGTGCCAGCAAATACCGACACACCGATAACTATGGCTACACCTTC
- | - | TRBJ1-2 | TRBV20-1 | CSARADTIYGYTF | TGCAGTGCTAGAGCGGACACTATCTATGGCTACACCTTC
few | TRBD2 | TRBJ2-5 | TRBV24-1 | CATSDWGTREETQYF | TGTGCCACCAGTGATTGGGGGACTAGGGAAGAGACCCAGTACTTC
many | - | TRBJ2-3 | TRBV20-1 | CSARSWFGTDTQYF | TGCAGTGCTAGATCATGGTTTGGGACAGATACGCAGTATTTT
- | - | TRBJ1-1 | TRBV15 | CATSRDSAGDTEAFF | TGTGCCACCAGCAGAGATTCGGCGGGGGACACTGAAGCTTTCTTT
- | TRBD2 | TRBJ2-3 | TRBV6-1 | CASSAQAGGRDTQYF | TGTGCCAGCAGTGCCCAAGCGGGGGGGCGAGATACGCAGTATTTT
few | TRBD2 | TRBJ2-1 | TRBV7-3 | CASSSSGTSYNEQFF | TGTGCCAGCAGCTCCAGCGGGACCTCCTACAATGAGCAGTTCTTC
- | - | TRBJ2-7 | TRBV7-9 | CASSLSHYEQYF | TGTGCCAGCAGCTTGTCCCACTACGAGCAGTACTTC
many | TRBD2 | TRBJ2-4 | TRBV5-1 | CASSLASGRAAGKNIQYF | TGCGCCAGCAGCTTGGCTAGCGGGAGGGCCGCAGGGAAAAACATTCAGTACTTC
- | - | TRBJ1-1 | TRBV10-3 | CATMTAMNTEAFF | TGTGCCACCATGACAGCGATGAACACTGAAGCTTTCTTT
few | - | TRBJ2-7 | TRBV7-9 | CASSPQGPKGNEQYF | TGTGCCAGCAGCCCTCAAGGGCCCAAAGGGAACGAGCAGTACTTC
many | - | TRBJ1-1 | TRBV5-1 | CASSLEQYTEAFF | TGCGCCAGCAGCTTGGAACAGTACACTGAAGCTTTCTTT
- | TRBD2 | TRBJ2-1 | TRBV7-3 | CASSISWLAGGLGNEQFF | TGTGCCAGCAGCATAAGTTGGCTAGCGGGAGGTCTTGGCAATGAGCAGTTCTTC
- | - | TRBJ2-4 | TRBV25-1 | CASSEVQGPGAKNIQYF | TGTGCCAGCAGTGAAGTTCAGGGGCCAGGGGCCAAAAACATTCAGTACTTC
few | - | TRBJ2-3 | TRBV12-3/TRBV12-4 | CASSAAGTQYF | TGTGCCAGCAGCGCCGCCGGTACGCAGTATTTT
few | - | TRBJ2-5 | TRBV12-3/TRBV12-4 | CASRSGSTYQETQYF | TGTGCCAGCAGATCCGGGTCAACGTACCAAGAGACCCAGTACTTC
many | TRBD1 | TRBJ1-1 | TRBV5-5 | CASSLDGQGARNTEAFF | TGTGCCAGCAGCTTGGATGGACAGGGGGCGAGAAACACTGAAGCTTTCTTT
many | TRBD2 | TRBJ2-1 | TRBV20-1 | CSAVGTSDEDEQFF | TGCAGTGCTGTCGGCACTAGCGATGAAGATGAGCAGTTCTTC
few | - | TRBJ1-1 | TRBV3-1 | CATGMGNTEAFF | TGTGCCACCGGAATGGGGAACACTGAAGCTTTCTTT
many | TRBD2 | TRBJ2-7 | TRBV5-1 | CASSQLAGGSYEQYF | TGCGCCAGCAGCCAACTAGCGGGAGGTTCCTACGAGCAGTACTTC
- | - | TRBJ2-1 | TRBV4-1 | CASSSGLSYNEQFF | TGTGCCAGCAGTAGCGGCCTCTCCTACAATGAGCAGTTCTTC
- | TRBD2 | TRBJ2-1 | TRBV7-8 | CASSLGGLAGSSYNEQFF | TGTGCCAGCAGCTTAGGTGGACTAGCGGGAAGCTCCTACAATGAGCAGTTCTTC
- | TRBD2 | TRBJ2-1 | TRBV24-1 | CATSDSSGGLRQQFF | TGTGCCACCAGTGATTCTAGCGGGGGCCTTCGGCAACAGTTCTTC
few | TRBD2 | TRBJ2-7 | TRBV11-2 | CASSFRASGPSSYEQYF | TGTGCCAGCAGCTTCCGGGCTAGCGGACCCAGCTCCTACGAGCAGTACTTC
- | - | TRBJ2-3 | TRBV28 | CASSLAASSTDTQYF | TGTGCCAGCAGTTTAGCGGCCTCTAGCACAGATACGCAGTATTTT
few | - | TRBJ2-2 | TRBV7-3 | CASSKSAGAGELFF | TGTGCCAGCAGCAAGTCGGCAGGGGCCGGGGAGCTGTTTTTT
few | TRBD2 | TRBJ2-2 | TRBV6-5 | CASSYSGTSGRWNTGELFF | TGTGCCAGCAGTTACTCCGGGACTAGCGGGAGATGGAACACCGGGGAGCTGTTTTTT
few | TRBD1 | TRBJ2-7 | TRBV29-1 | CSVAPRTGGYEQYF | TGCAGCGTTGCTCCCAGGACAGGGGGGTACGAGCAGTACTTC
many | TRBD1 | TRBJ2-1 | TRBV12-3/TRBV12-4 | CASSFAGQVNSYNEQFF | TGTGCCAGCAGTTTCGCCGGACAGGTCAACTCCTACAATGAGCAGTTCTTC
few | - | TRBJ1-1 | TRBV7-9 | CASSPRPPQNTEAFF | TGTGCCAGCAGCCCCCGACCTCCCCAGAACACTGAAGCTTTCTTT
many | TRBD1 | TRBJ2-1 | TRBV12-3/TRBV12-4 | CATRGQGISGEQFF | TGTGCCACTAGGGGACAGGGGATATCGGGTGAGCAGTTCTTC
many | - | TRBJ2-7 | TRBV7-8 | CASSFGGTSYEQYF | TGTGCCAGCAGCTTTGGCGGGACCTCCTACGAGCAGTACTTC
many | - | TRBJ1-2 | TRBV27 | CASLGGTDYGYTF | TGTGCCAGCCTCGGGGGGACTGACTATGGCTACACCTTC
- | TRBD2 | TRBJ2-2 | TRBV20-1 | CSARKQTSGASYTGELFF | TGCAGTGCTAGGAAGCAGACTAGCGGGGCCAGCTACACCGGGGAGCTGTTTTTT
many | - | TRBJ2-2 | TRBV24-1 | CATSSRANTGELFF | TGTGCCACCAGTTCTAGGGCAAACACCGGGGAGCTGTTTTTT
- | - | TRBJ1-4 | TRBV7-9 | CASSPLRGTNEKLFF | TGTGCCAGCAGCCCTCTAAGGGGTACTAATGAAAAACTGTTTTTT
few | TRBD2 | TRBJ2-5 | TRBV11-2 | CASSFNSGSGETQYF | TGTGCCAGCAGCTTTAACAGCGGGAGTGGGGAGACCCAGTACTTC
- | - | TRBJ1-5 | TRBV4-1 | CASSQEQGPNQPQHF | TGCGCCAGCAGCCAAGAACAGGGTCCCAATCAGCCCCAGCATTTT
many | - | TRBJ1-1 | TRBV5-1 | CASSFSPVNTEAFF | TGCGCCAGCAGCTTTAGTCCCGTGAACACTGAAGCTTTCTTT
few | - | TRBJ2-7 | TRBV2 | CASTPQGYEQYF | TGTGCCAGCACCCCGCAGGGTTACGAGCAGTACTTC
- | - | TRBJ1-4 | TRBV6-1 | CASSGRMYEKLFF | TGTGCCAGCAGTGGCAGAATGTATGAAAAACTGTTTTTT
few | TRBD1 | TRBJ2-6 | TRBV24-1 | CATSDRTGAGANVLTF | TGTGCCACCAGTGATCGGACAGGGGCTGGGGCCAACGTCCTGACTTTC
- | - | TRBJ2-5 | TRBV12-3/TRBV12-4 | CASSPVTFQETQYF | TGTGCCAGCAGTCCCGTGACATTCCAAGAGACCCAGTACTTC
many | - | TRBJ1-6 | TRBV7-9 | CASSIDGNSPLHF | TGTGCCAGCAGCATCGACGGGAATTCACCCCTCCACTTT
few | TRBD2 | TRBJ2-1 | TRBV9 | CASSVGIAGGLNEQFF | TGTGCCAGCAGCGTAGGGATAGCGGGGGGACTTAATGAGCAGTTCTTC
many | - | TRBJ1-5 | TRBV20-1 | CSDISNQPQHF | TGCAGCGATATTAGCAATCAGCCCCAGCATTTT
many | - | TRBJ2-1 | TRBV7-6 | CASAGASRVNEQFF | TGTGCCAGCGCCGGGGCCTCTAGAGTCAATGAGCAGTTCTTC